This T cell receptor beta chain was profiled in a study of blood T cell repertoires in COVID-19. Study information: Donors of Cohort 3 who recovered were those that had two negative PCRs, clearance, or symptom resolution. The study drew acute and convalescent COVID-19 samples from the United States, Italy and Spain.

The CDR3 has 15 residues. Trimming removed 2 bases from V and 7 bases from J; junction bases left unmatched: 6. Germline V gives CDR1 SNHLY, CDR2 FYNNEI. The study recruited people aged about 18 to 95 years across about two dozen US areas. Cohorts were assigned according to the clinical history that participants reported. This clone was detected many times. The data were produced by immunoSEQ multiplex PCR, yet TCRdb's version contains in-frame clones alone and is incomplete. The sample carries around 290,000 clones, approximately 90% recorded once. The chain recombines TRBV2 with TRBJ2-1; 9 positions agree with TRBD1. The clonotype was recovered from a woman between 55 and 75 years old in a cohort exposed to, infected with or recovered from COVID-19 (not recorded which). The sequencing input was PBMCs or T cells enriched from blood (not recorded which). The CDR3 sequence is CASSENRGQGNEQFF. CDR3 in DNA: TGTGCCAGCAGTGAAAATAGAGGACAGGGGAATGAGCAGTTCTTC.